One sample yielded the 2 T cell receptor beta chains listed below, sequenced in a study of beta chain features in type 1 diabetes (dated by TCRdb to the late 2010s). Libraries were constructed by the immunoSEQ multiplex PCR assay. The entire amount of isolated RNA was reverse transcribed using the High Capacity cDNA Reverse Transcription Kit, so the sequenced TCRB transcripts were expressed ones. The table was pulled from immuneACCESS by TCRdb, which kept in-frame rearrangements only. Such tables lose some clones; where checked, under half of the loss comes from unresolved V genes, and the rest has no known cause. This sample has around 400,000 clones in its table, and around an eighth of those were observed once. More than 0.015% of the sample belongs to the ten largest clones. Source material: naive CD4+ T cells from blood. The cell subset or site label, read with the paper, signifies: true naive CD4+ T cells. These receptors were obtained from a man between 18 and 29 years old in good health.

The chain joins TRBV2 to TRBJ2-7; D is possibly TRBD2 (5 bases). The germline V gene encodes CDR1 SNHLY and CDR2 FYNNEI. V dropped 3 bases and J dropped 4 bases, with 10 bases sitting between them. CDR3 size: 13 residues. In DNA, the CDR3 is TGTGCCAGCAGTGAGTCGGGAAAGTACGAGCAGTACTTC. Its protein product is CASSESGKYEQYF.

The CDR3 is CASTHAGAGRSHNEQFF. The DNA for the CDR3 is TGTGCCAGCACCCACGCGGGGGCAGGGAGGAGTCACAATGAGCAGTTCTTC. The chain recombines TRBV28 with TRBJ2-1; D possibly corresponds to TRBD2 (7 bases). The germline V gene encodes CDR1 MDHEN and CDR2 SYDVKM. There are 17 residues in the CDR3. The ends were cut back, 7 bases at V and 5 bases at J, with 24 bases in the middle.